The 11 T cell receptor beta chains given below trace back to one sample, sequenced in a study of blood T cell repertoires in COVID-19. The data were produced by immunoSEQ multiplex PCR, yet TCRdb's version contains in-frame clones alone and is incomplete. The sample yields under 250,000 clones, around nine tenths seen once. Material for sequencing was peripheral blood. The source is a woman between 35 and 50 years old with acute or convalescent COVID-19.

This chain links TRBV24-1 with TRBJ2-5; the D is unclear. This CDR3 spans 14 amino acids. V gave up 4 bases and J gave up 2 bases, with 10 bases separating them. Germline V gives CDR1 KGHDR, CDR2 SFDVKD. This CDR3 is CATSDPWRQETQYF. The CDR3 DNA sequence: TGTGCCACCAGTGACCCGTGGCGGCAAGAGACCCAGTACTTC.

The chain couples TRBV18 to TRBJ2-3; 9 nucleotides line up with TRBD1. Looked up from germline, CDR1 is KGHSH and CDR2 is LQKENI. Trimming took 3 bases from V and 6 from J; bases not matched to a gene: 7. The CDR3 runs to 15 residues. The DNA of the CDR3 is TGTGCCAGCTCACCGATGGGGACAGGGAAGGATACGCAGTATTTT. Amino acid sequence: CASSPMGTGKDTQYF.

This clone was seen just once. This CDR3 is missing its conserved last phenylalanine or tryptophan, likely due to a read error. The DNA is omitted, as the CDR3 cannot be located on it reliably, and the CDR3 follows TCRdb's listing. The gene calls are TRBV10-3 and TRBJ1-2. Germline V gene lookup returns CDR1 ENHRY and CDR2 SYGVKD. The CDR3 sequence runs 11 residues, both termini included. This chain's CDR3 is CAITPARCGPG.

The chain is built from TRBV2 and TRBJ1-1, with 10 bases identical to TRBD1. This CDR3 is built from 14 residues. Germline V gene data show CDR1 as SNHLY and CDR2 as FYNNEI. Trimming took 6 bases from V and 4 from J; bases not matched to a gene: 5. CDR3 sequence reads: CASSGTGEGTEAFF. CDR3 sequence (DNA): TGTGCCAGCAGCGGGACAGGGGAAGGCACTGAAGCTTTCTTT.

The J gene is TRBJ1-6, the V gene TRBV5-5, with TRBD1 as a possible D gene (5 bases). This CDR3 contains 15 residues. Germline CDR1 and CDR2: SGHKS and YYEKEE (reference sequence). The V end lost 5 bases, the J end lost 6 bases, and 15 bases lay between the germline ends. DNA of the CDR3: TGTGCCAGCAGGCAGGGAAGGGTCCTTAATTCACCCCTCCACTTT. It yields the protein CASRQGRVLNSPLHF.

A single count supports this clone. This chain connects TRBV10-3 to TRBJ2-1, with D possibly being TRBD2 (5 bases). The CDR3 contains 14 residues. Deletions cut 3 bases from V and 5 bases from J, with 11 bases between. Germline V gives CDR1 ENHRY, CDR2 SYGVKD. In DNA form, the CDR3 reads TGTGCCATCAGTGATCCGGGGTCCGACAATGAGCAGTTCTTC. Translation: CAISDPGSDNEQFF.

The chain links TRBV2 to TRBJ2-3, with a possible D match to TRBD2 (7 bases). The CDR3 length is 15 residues. Germline-derived CDR1 and CDR2 are SNHLY and FYNNEI. Trimming removed 2 bases at V and 1 base at J, with 10 bases between. The chain's CDR3 is CASSERGGRTDTQYF. The CDR3 region has the DNA TGTGCCAGCAGTGAAAGGGGGGGGCGCACAGATACGCAGTATTTT.

Worth noting for this clone: Other DNA variants within this sample encode the same CDR3. V usage is TRBV18 and J usage is TRBJ1-2; a possible D gene is TRBD1 (5 bases). Trimming left V 2 bases short and J 4 bases short, with 8 bases between. This CDR3 comprises 13 residues. Germline CDR1 KGHSH, CDR2 LQKENI. CDR3 loop: CASSPDSLYGYTF. CDR3 sequence (DNA): TGTGCCAGCTCACCAGACAGTCTCTATGGCTACACCTTC.

On this clone: Distinct nucleotide sequences in the sample also encode this CDR3. This chain joins TRBV9 and TRBJ1-2; D unclear. V dropped 2 bases and J dropped 4 bases, with 6 bases sitting between them. Per germline, CDR1 SGDLS and CDR2 YYNGEE. This CDR3 comprises 12 residues. CDR3 amino acids: CASSVPGYGYTF. CDR3 DNA sequence: TGTGCCAGCAGCGTCCCCGGCTATGGCTACACCTTC.

This chain joins TRBV18 and TRBJ1-1; no clear D gene. The V end lost 5 bases, the J end lost 3 bases, and 10 bases lay between the germline ends. CDR3 length: 13 amino acids. Germline V lookup: CDR1 KGHSH, CDR2 LQKENI. CDR3 protein: CASSGTRDTEAFF. The DNA of the CDR3 is TGTGCCAGCTCAGGTACACGGGACACTGAAGCTTTCTTT.

The chain employs TRBV7-6 and TRBJ2-3, with TRBD2 as a possible D gene (7 bases). This CDR3 is 16 amino acids long. Trimming removed 5 bases at V and 7 bases at J, with 22 bases between. Germline V gene lookup returns CDR1 SGHVS and CDR2 FNYEAQ. This CDR3 reads CASSPRGGGPANTQYF. As DNA, the CDR3 is TGTGCCAGCAGCCCAAGGGGCGGGGGCCCGGCAAATACGCAGTATTTT.